These 17 T cell receptor beta chains came from one sample sequenced in a study of T-cell reconstitution after alpha-beta-depleted transplantation in children. A TCRbeta library incorporating unique molecular identifiers was prepared. One entry per CDR3 protein, called by TCRdb with MiXCR from the PCR reads. The sample holds 550,000 to 600,000 distinct CDR3 sequences, more than 20% seen once. The sequencing used PBMCs, mostly from graft donor cells, collected 360 days after TCRalphabeta/CD19-depleted stem cell transplant. The receptors stem from a boy younger than two who had a stem cell transplant for acute myeloid leukemia, so the T cells may come from the graft donor.

This clonotype occurred a few times. The rearrangement joins TRBV20-1 to TRBJ2-3, with a possible D match to TRBD1 (5 bases). CDR3 length equals 15 residues. Germline loops: CDR1 DFQATT, CDR2 SNEGSKA (reference sequence). The V end lost 1 base, the J end lost 3 bases, and 14 bases lay between the germline ends. The CDR3 here is CSARAGREATDTQYF. CDR3 bases: TGCAGTGCTAGAGCGGGCAGGGAAGCGACAGATACGCAGTATTTT.

There are many counts of this clonotype. The chain has TRBV12-3 or TRBV12-4 and TRBJ2-3, with D maybe TRBD2 (6 bases). V lost 2 bases and J lost 0, with 12 bases in between. The CDR3 loop spans 16 amino acids. CDR3 DNA: TGTGCCAGCAGTTTACTAGCGAAAACGAGCACAGATACGCAGTATTTT. Its protein product is CASSLLAKTSTDTQYF.

The CDR3 spells CSARESGPGRQYF. In nucleotides, the CDR3 is TGCAGTGCTAGAGAGAGTGGCCCCGGGAGGCAGTACTTC. V usage is TRBV20-1 and J usage is TRBJ2-7; tentative D call: TRBD2 (6 bases). The V gene lost 0 bases and the J gene lost 9 bases, with 15 bases spanning the gap. From germline, CDR1 is DFQATT and CDR2 SNEGSKA (reference sequence). The CDR3 totals 13 residues.

This sequence joins TRBV20-1 and TRBJ1-5; D perhaps matches TRBD1 (6 bases). Deletions cut 7 bases from V and 6 bases from J, with 16 bases between. The germline gives CDR1 DFQATT, CDR2 SNEGSKA (reference sequence). The CDR3 has 13 amino acids. The CDR3: CSGADRTGQPQHF. Here the CDR3 DNA reads TGCAGTGGGGCAGACAGGACCGGTCAGCCCCAGCATTTT.

This chain joins TRBV6-2 or TRBV6-3 and TRBJ2-1; 12 nucleotides match TRBD2. Germline values: CDR1 MNHEY, CDR2 SVGEGT. The CDR3 extends over 15 amino acids. Germline trimming cut 8 bases from V and 4 bases from J; bases unmatched to any gene: 6. CDR3 region: CASEMTSGGYNEQFF. In DNA, the CDR3 is TGTGCCAGCGAGATGACTAGCGGGGGATACAATGAGCAGTTCTTC.

This clonotype has ten or more counts. This rearrangement joins TRBV12-3 or TRBV12-4 to TRBJ1-5; D is possibly TRBD1 (5 bases). CDR3 length: 12 amino acids. V was shortened by 4 bases and J by 6 bases, with 7 bases between the two germline ends. The chain's CDR3 is CASSWGVQPQHF. CDR3 DNA: TGTGCCAGCAGTTGGGGGGTTCAGCCCCAGCATTTT.

This clonotype was counted at least ten times. Germline is not matched at one junction end, which may reflect a read error. This chain uses TRBV5-1 with TRBJ1-5; D is unclear. The CDR3 consists of 13 residues. The V gene's germline CDR1 is SGHRS and CDR2 YFSETQ. DNA of the CDR3: TGTGCCAGCAGCCCCAGTAGCAATCAGCCCCAGCATTTT. Translation gives CASSPSSNQPQHF.

Ten or more counts support this clonotype. The chain combines TRBV5-1 with TRBJ2-2; 8 nucleotides agree with TRBD1. The CDR3 runs 15 residues. The germline gives CDR1 SGHRS, CDR2 YFSETQ. The V gene end was trimmed by 3 bases and the J gene end by 1 base; junction bases not matched to a gene: 2. The CDR3 spells CASSSDRGNTGELFF. The CDR3, as DNA: TGCGCCAGCAGCTCCGACAGGGGGAACACCGGGGAGCTGTTTTTT.

There are many counts of this clonotype. This CDR3 reads CSVGVRTSGANVLTF. CDR3 coding DNA: TGCAGCGTTGGAGTCCGAACCTCTGGGGCCAACGTCCTGACTTTC. This chain uses TRBV29-1 with TRBJ2-6; D unresolved. Germline V gene sequence: CDR1 SQVTM, CDR2 ANQGSEA. This CDR3 spans 15 amino acids. The V and J ends lost 4 bases and 0 bases respectively, with 10 bases between them. The full variable domain, its missing parts supplied by reference TRBV29-1 and TRBJ2-6, is SAVISQKPSRDICQRGTSLTIQCQVDSQVTMMFWYRQQPGQSLTLIATANQGSEATYESGFVIDKFPISRPNLTFSTLTVSNMSPEDSSIYLCSVGVRTSGANVLTFGAGSRLTVL.

The chain's CDR3 is CASSSGRGNTGELFF. DNA of the CDR3: TGTGCCAGCAGCTCCGGACGGGGGAACACCGGGGAGCTGTTTTTT. The chain joins TRBV7-2 to TRBJ2-2; TRBD2 is a possible D gene (5 bases). This CDR3 is built from 15 residues. Trimming stripped 4 bases from V and 1 base from J, with 10 bases between. CDR1 and CDR2 (germline): SGHTA, FQGNSA.

V is TRBV7-6 and J is TRBJ2-1; D is uncertain. This CDR3 spans 15 amino acids. V lost 0 bases to trimming and J lost 0 bases, with 6 bases between them. In germline, CDR1 is SGHVS, CDR2 FNYEAQ. CDR3 nucleotide sequence: TGTGCCAGCAGCTTAGCGGGTCTCTCCTACAATGAGCAGTTCTTC. The encoded protein is CASSLAGLSYNEQFF.

The gene calls are TRBV25-1 and TRBJ2-3; D remains ambiguous. Trimming removed 0 bases at V and 0 bases at J, with 16 bases between. CDR3 length equals 18 residues. Germline assignment: CDR1 MGHDK and CDR2 SYGVNS. CDR3 protein: CASSEYLSDVSSTDTQYF. DNA for the CDR3: TGTGCCAGCAGTGAATATCTCTCGGACGTATCTAGCACAGATACGCAGTATTTT.

This clonotype appeared a few times. The chain links TRBV6-2 or TRBV6-3 to TRBJ2-5, with 12 nucleotides matching TRBD2. The CDR3 contains 20 residues. In germline, CDR1 is MNHEY, CDR2 SVGEGT. Trimming at V came to 3 bases and at J to 1 base, leaving 15 bases not matched to a gene. This CDR3 is CASSYRPRMTSGGGQETQYF. Here the CDR3 DNA reads TGTGCCAGCAGTTATCGCCCCCGCATGACTAGCGGGGGAGGCCAAGAGACCCAGTACTTC.

This clonotype was counted only a few times. The genes are TRBV29-1 and TRBJ2-3, with D perhaps TRBD2 (5 bases). The CDR3 totals 12 residues. Germline V gene sequence: CDR1 SQVTM, CDR2 ANQGSEA. CDR3 amino acids: CRGSWGTDTQYF. CDR3 in DNA: TGCAGGGGGAGCTGGGGCACAGATACGCAGTATTTT.

This clonotype turned up a few times. This sequence joins TRBV4-3 and TRBJ1-1, with D perhaps matching TRBD1 (6 bases). Germline CDR1 is LGHNA and CDR2 is YSLEER. The CDR3 is 16 residues long. Trimming removed 0 bases from V and 1 base from J, with 12 bases in between. CDR3 DNA sequence: TGCGCCAGCAGCCAAGACCGGGACACGGGGAACACTGAAGCTTTCTTT. It yields the protein CASSQDRDTGNTEAFF.

The sample holds many counts of this clonotype. The V gene is TRBV20-1, the J gene TRBJ2-1; 7 positions match TRBD1. The length of the CDR3 is 12 residues. Germline CDR1 and CDR2: DFQATT and SNEGSKA (reference sequence). Trimming took 1 base from V and 8 from J; bases not matched to a gene: 2. CDR3: CSARGQGDEQFF. DNA of the CDR3: TGCAGTGCTAGAGGGCAGGGGGATGAGCAGTTCTTC.

There are a few counts of this clonotype. The chain couples TRBV2 to TRBJ2-1; perhaps D is TRBD1 or TRBD2 (5 bases each). Trimming left V 5 bases short and J 8 bases short, with 16 bases between. Germline V gene lookup returns CDR1 SNHLY and CDR2 FYNNEI. The CDR3 is 14 amino acids. The CDR3 region is CASSQMRGRDEQFF. DNA of the CDR3: TGTGCCAGCAGTCAAATGAGGGGACGGGATGAGCAGTTCTTC.